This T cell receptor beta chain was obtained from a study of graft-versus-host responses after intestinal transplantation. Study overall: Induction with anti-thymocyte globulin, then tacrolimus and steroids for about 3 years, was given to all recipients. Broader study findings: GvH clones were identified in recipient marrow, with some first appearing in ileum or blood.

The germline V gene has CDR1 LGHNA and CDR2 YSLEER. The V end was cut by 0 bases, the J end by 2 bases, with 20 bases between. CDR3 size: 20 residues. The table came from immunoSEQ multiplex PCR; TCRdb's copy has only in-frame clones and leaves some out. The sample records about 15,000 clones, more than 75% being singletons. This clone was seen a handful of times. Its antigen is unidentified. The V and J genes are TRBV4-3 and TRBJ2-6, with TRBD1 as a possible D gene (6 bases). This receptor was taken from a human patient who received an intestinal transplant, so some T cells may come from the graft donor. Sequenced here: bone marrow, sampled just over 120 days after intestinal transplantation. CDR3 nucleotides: TGCGCCAGCAGCCAAGATTACGGGGACATAATTGGAACTGGGGCCAACGTCCTGACTTTC. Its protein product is CASSQDYGDIIGTGANVLTF.